A single sample is the source of the 23 T cell receptor beta chains below, sequenced in a study of a mutant IDH1 vaccine in newly diagnosed glioma. TCRdb's copy holds only in-frame clones and misses some; the assay was immunoSEQ multiplex PCR. The sample lists around 56,000 clones; around 82% were seen once. Time point in this sample: week 5, during vaccination. Doses comprised 300 ug of mutant IDH1 20-mer peptide each, plus topical imiquimod. Antigen specificity for these receptors is unknown. Sequencing was performed on PBMCs, taken from a glioma patient whose treatment included an IDH1 peptide vaccine. The receptor source for this set is a woman aged 18-29 years with glioma. Some clones in this sample may be carry-over from other donors' samples.

The chain has TRBV6-5 and TRBJ2-7, with a possible D match to TRBD1 (6 bases). V dropped 6 bases and J dropped 0 bases, with 12 bases sitting between them. Germline CDR1 is MNHEY and CDR2 is SVGAGI. The CDR3 is made up of 14 amino acids. The CDR3 is CASSRGRGSYEQYF. Written as DNA, the CDR3 is TGTGCCAGCAGCAGGGGTAGAGGCTCCTACGAGCAGTACTTC.

This rearrangement joins TRBV4-1 to TRBJ2-7; a possible D gene is TRBD2 (6 bases). Germline V gene sequence: CDR1 MGHRA, CDR2 YSYEKL. The CDR3 consists of 14 residues. The V end was cut by 0 bases, the J end by 6 bases, with 12 bases between. CDR3 amino acids: CASSQDSGLREQYF. CDR3 DNA sequence: TGCGCCAGCAGCCAAGATTCTGGACTACGCGAGCAGTACTTC.

This chain connects TRBV7-9 to TRBJ2-7; 10 bases agree with TRBD2. Germline lookup yields CDR1 SEHNR and CDR2 FQNEAQ (reference sequence). V was pared by 6 bases and J by 2 bases, with 19 bases of the junction left unmatched. The CDR3 extends over 19 amino acids. The CDR3: CASSFLAGGPTRPTYEQYF. The CDR3 DNA follows: TGTGCCAGCAGTTTCTTAGCGGGAGGACCCACTCGACCTACCTACGAGCAGTACTTC.

The chain links TRBV4-1 to TRBJ2-7; D is uncertain. The CDR3 loop spans 13 amino acids. V gave up 0 bases and J gave up 3 bases, with 6 bases separating them. Germline CDR1 reads MGHRA; CDR2 reads YSYEKL. The CDR3 bases are TGCGCCAGCAGCCAAGAGACACGCTACGAGCAGTACTTC. This gives the protein CASSQETRYEQYF.

The rearrangement links TRBV29-1 to TRBJ2-7; tentative D call: TRBD1 (5 bases). Trimming left V 0 bases short and J 2 bases short, with 11 bases between. The CDR3 consists of 14 residues. CDR1 and CDR2 (germline): SQVTM, ANQGSEA. CDR3 amino acids: CSVEDSTTAYEQYF. The CDR3 bases are TGCAGCGTTGAAGACTCGACGACAGCCTACGAGCAGTACTTC.

Only a few counts were recorded for this clone. The chain employs TRBV6-5 and TRBJ1-4, with D possibly TRBD1 on 6 matching bases. The CDR3 has 14 residues. Per the germline V gene, CDR1 is MNHEY and CDR2 is SVGAGI. The V end was cut by 2 bases, the J end by 13 bases, with 17 bases between. CDR3 coding DNA: TGTGCCAGCAGTTACACTTCCCCCCAGGGGTCACTGTTTTTT. This codes for CASSYTSPQGSLFF.

The CDR3 sequence: CASSYMGASNQPQHF. For the CDR3, the DNA is TGTGCCAGCAGTTACATGGGAGCGAGCAATCAGCCCCAGCATTTT. The chain carries TRBV6-6 and TRBJ1-5; D remains ambiguous. Trimming took off 2 bases at V and 1 base at J, with 9 bases between the two ends. Germline lookup yields CDR1 MNHNY and CDR2 SVGAGI (reference sequence). This CDR3 is 15 amino acids long.

The chain is built from TRBV5-6 and TRBJ2-1; 10 positions agree with TRBD2. Germline loops: CDR1 SGHDT, CDR2 YYEEEE. The CDR3 loop spans 15 amino acids. V gave up 4 bases and J gave up 7 bases; unmatched junction bases: 8. Here the CDR3 DNA reads TGTGCCAGCAGCACAGGGACTAGCGCGTATAATGAGCAGTTCTTC. Encoded protein: CASSTGTSAYNEQFF. The whole variable domain, filled in from reference TRBV5-6 and TRBJ2-1, reads DAGVTQSPTHLIKTRGQQVTLRCSPKSGHDTVSWYQQALGQGPQFIFQYYEEEERQRGNFPDRFSGHQFPNYSSELNVNALLLGDSALYLCASSTGTSAYNEQFFGPGTRLTVL.

V usage is TRBV5-1 and J usage is TRBJ2-2; 7 positions agree with TRBD1. CDR1 is SGHRS and CDR2 is YFSETQ in the germline V gene. Losses at the gene ends were 0 bases for V and 4 bases for J; bases not matched to a gene: 3. CDR3 length: 15 amino acids. Here the CDR3 reads CASSLEGASTGELFF. DNA of the CDR3: TGCGCCAGCAGCTTGGAGGGGGCAAGCACCGGGGAGCTGTTTTTT.

Concerning this clone: One end of the junction does not line up with germline, which may come from a read error. This chain connects TRBV7-9 to TRBJ2-3, with 9 bases aligning to TRBD2. The germline gives CDR1 SEHNR, CDR2 FQNEAQ (reference sequence). This CDR3 spans 14 amino acids. The CDR3 DNA reads TGTGCCAGCAGCATAGCGGGAGGCACAGATACGCAGTATTTT. It yields the protein CASSIAGGTDTQYF.

This clone was observed a handful of times. V and J are TRBV29-1 and TRBJ1-2, with D unresolved. Germline values: CDR1 SQVTM, CDR2 ANQGSEA. This CDR3 is built from 12 residues. V lost 2 bases and J lost 8, with 12 bases in between. The DNA of the CDR3 is TGCAGCGTTGAAAACGGCCCTAGGGGCTACACCTTC. Translation: CSVENGPRGYTF.

The rearrangement links TRBV6-7 to TRBJ1-2; TRBD1 might be the D (5 bases). TRBV6-7 is an ORF, and what it does is uncertain. With 4 bases removed from V and 8 bases from J, the gap between germline ends came to 14 bases. CDR3 size: 13 residues. DNA for the CDR3: TGTGCCAGCAGTTCCCCGGGGACTTGCGGCTACACCTTC. Its protein is CASSSPGTCGYTF.

The J gene is TRBJ2-7, the V gene TRBV2, with 7 bases aligning to TRBD1. Germline V gene data show CDR1 as SNHLY and CDR2 as FYNNEI. V dropped 7 bases and J dropped 0; count of bases not matched to a gene: 6. The length of the CDR3 is 14 residues. The DNA for the CDR3 is TGTGCCAGCACCTCCAGGGGGTACTCCTACGAGCAGTACTTC. It encodes CASTSRGYSYEQYF.

The sample holds a few counts of this clone. This chain links TRBV10-2 with TRBJ2-2; 10 nucleotides agree with TRBD1. CDR1 and CDR2 (germline): WSHSY, SAAADI. This CDR3 is built from 15 residues. The trim removed 7 bases at V and 3 bases at J, leaving 5 bases unmatched. CDR3 nucleotide sequence: TGCGCCAGCATGACGGGACAGGGGTACACCGGGGAGCTGTTTTTT. Translated: CASMTGQGYTGELFF.

In this sample, this clone turned up a few times. The CDR3 sequence: CASSIPTVGAHYGYTF. In DNA, the CDR3 is TGTGCCAGTAGTATCCCTACAGTAGGGGCCCACTATGGCTACACCTTC. The chain couples TRBV19 to TRBJ1-2; a weak D match, TRBD1 (5 bases). CDR1 and CDR2 from the germline V gene are LNHDA and SQIVND (reference sequence). Trimming removed 3 bases at V and 3 bases at J, with 17 bases between. CDR3 length: 16 residues.

The gene calls are TRBV15 and TRBJ2-2; possible D gene TRBD2, 6 bases. The CDR3 covers 16 residues. The germline gives CDR1 LNHNV, CDR2 YYDKDF (reference sequence). The V end lost 1 base, the J end lost 7 bases, and 16 bases lay between the germline ends. The CDR3 nucleotides are TGTGCCACCAGCAGAGGAGGGAGGCCGGAGGGCGGGGAGCTGTTTTTT. As protein: CATSRGGRPEGGELFF.

This chain uses TRBV4-1 with TRBJ2-7; D is undetermined. Per germline, CDR1 MGHRA and CDR2 YSYEKL. The CDR3 is made up of 13 amino acids. V was trimmed by 4 bases and J by 2 bases, leaving 9 bases between them. CDR3 residues: CASSLREAYEQYF. The CDR3 nucleotides read TGCGCCAGCAGCCTGCGAGAGGCCTACGAGCAGTACTTC.

The chain links TRBV6-7 to TRBJ2-3; 8 nucleotides align to TRBD2. Being an ORF, TRBV6-7 has a function that is uncertain. The CDR3 runs to 19 residues. Unmatched junction bases numbered 12, after V lost 0 bases and J lost 1 base. The CDR3 DNA reads TGTGCCAGCAGTTACTCGGGCCGGGGGGGCGGCCCCCGCACAGATACGCAGTATTTT. This codes for CASSYSGRGGGPRTDTQYF.

This chain links TRBV11-2 with TRBJ2-7; TRBD2 aligns across 13 bases. Germline V gene data show CDR1 as SGHAT and CDR2 as FQNNGV. This CDR3 has 16 residues. V lost 1 base and J lost 4; bases outside the gene matches: 4. The CDR3, as DNA: TGTGCCAGCAGCTTAGCGAGACTAGCGGGAGGTTACGAGCAGTACTTC. Amino acids: CASSLARLAGGYEQYF.

The V call is TRBV25-1, the J call TRBJ1-1; 7 nucleotides agree with TRBD1. The CDR3 has 12 amino acids. The trim removed 6 bases at V and 7 bases at J, leaving 5 bases unmatched. Germline lookup yields CDR1 MGHDK and CDR2 SYGVNS. CDR3 sequence (DNA): TGTGCCAGCAGCCCAGGGGGGATTGAAGCTTTCTTT. Its protein product is CASSPGGIEAFF.

This clone occurred a few times. The chain recombines TRBV7-3 with TRBJ1-1; 8 nucleotides agree with TRBD1. Germline values: CDR1 SGHTA, CDR2 FQGTGA. V shed 5 bases and J 5 bases; nucleotides not matched to a gene: 4. The CDR3 sequence is 13 residues long. CDR3 in amino acids: CASSQGASTEAFF. The CDR3 coding sequence is TGTGCCAGCAGCCAGGGGGCTTCGACTGAAGCTTTCTTT.

The chain is built from TRBV23-1 and TRBJ2-7; D is unresolved. TRBV23-1 qualifies as an ORF whose function is uncertain. Trimming pared 4 bases from V and 2 bases from J, leaving 15 bases between. CDR3 length equals 15 residues. CDR3 DNA sequence: TGCGCCAGCAGTCCCCAAGGCACCCGCCCCTACGAGCAGTACTTC. It translates to CASSPQGTRPYEQYF.

V gene TRBV6-5 combines with J gene TRBJ2-5; possibly TRBD2 for D (5 bases). CDR1 is MNHEY and CDR2 is SVGAGI in the germline V gene. Trimming pared 2 bases from V and 1 base from J, leaving 11 bases between. The CDR3 has 15 amino acids. CDR3 nucleotides: TGTGCCAGCAGTTACGAAGAGGGCCTCCAAGAGACCCAGTACTTC. Its protein is CASSYEEGLQETQYF.